This TCR beta chain emerged from a study of cytomegalovirus exposure and HLA in healthy donors. Libraries were prepared by immunoSEQ multiplex PCR; TCRdb keeps only in-frame clonotypes and omits some of them. The sample lists tens of thousands of clones; 90% to 97% were seen once. Findings of the study overall: Reported results showed that the classifier diagnosed cytomegalovirus status with high specificity and sensitivity.

Per germline, CDR1 MGHRA and CDR2 YSYEKL. V shed 1 base and J 2 bases; nucleotides not matched to a gene: 4. There are 15 residues in the CDR3. This clone was recorded only once. Its cognate antigen is unknown. V usage is TRBV4-1 and J usage is TRBJ2-7, with 8 bases that match TRBD2. This TCR was sampled from a man younger than 30 in good health and CMV-seropositive. The sample taken for sequencing was PBMCs. The DNA for the CDR3 is TGCGCCAGCAGCCAAGGTACTAGCGGCGCCTACGAGCAGTACTTC. Translating gives CASSQGTSGAYEQYF.